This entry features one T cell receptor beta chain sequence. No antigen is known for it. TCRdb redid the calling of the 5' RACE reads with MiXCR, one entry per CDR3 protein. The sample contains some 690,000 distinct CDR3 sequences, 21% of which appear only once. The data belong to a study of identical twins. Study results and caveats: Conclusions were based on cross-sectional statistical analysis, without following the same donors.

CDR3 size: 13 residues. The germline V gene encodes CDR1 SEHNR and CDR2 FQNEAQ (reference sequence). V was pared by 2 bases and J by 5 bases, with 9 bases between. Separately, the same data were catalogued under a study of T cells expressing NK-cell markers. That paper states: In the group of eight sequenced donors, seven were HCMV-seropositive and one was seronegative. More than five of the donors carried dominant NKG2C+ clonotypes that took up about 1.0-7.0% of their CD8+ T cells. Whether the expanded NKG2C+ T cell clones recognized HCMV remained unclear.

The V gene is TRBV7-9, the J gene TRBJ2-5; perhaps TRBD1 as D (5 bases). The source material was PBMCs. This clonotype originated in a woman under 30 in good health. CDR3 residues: CASSLMGLETQYF. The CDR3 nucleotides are TGTGCCAGCAGCTTAATGGGGCTGGAGACCCAGTACTTC.